These 22 T cell receptor beta chains share one sample of origin, sequenced in a study of OX40 agonist ivuxolimab in advanced cancers. Data came from immunoSEQ multiplex PCR; TCRdb stores just in-frame clones and leaves some out. The sample contains tens of thousands of clones, over 75% of which appear only once. The starting material was CD4+ or CD8+ T cells sorted from blood, obtained in a trial of the OX40 agonist ivuxolimab. These receptors were collected from an adult with an advanced solid tumor such as melanoma, head and neck, liver or kidney cancer.

The rearrangement joins TRBV6-6 to TRBJ1-6; D is unresolved. Germline V CDR1 and CDR2: MNHNY, SVGAGI (reference sequence). The CDR3 length is 13 residues. The V gene lost 5 bases and the J gene lost 5 bases, with 7 bases spanning the gap. CDR3 loop: CASSPPNNSPLHF. The CDR3 DNA sequence: TGTGCCAGCAGTCCCCCCAATAATTCACCCCTCCACTTT.

The CDR3 loop is CAWSVYGPGEQFF. The CDR3 bases are TGTGCCTGGAGTGTATACGGCCCAGGTGAGCAGTTCTTC. V usage is TRBV30 and J usage is TRBJ2-1; no reliable D call. CDR1 and CDR2 (germline): GTSNPN, SVGIG (reference sequence). Deletions cut 0 bases from V and 9 bases from J, with 12 bases between. The CDR3 runs 13 residues.

The chain has TRBV19 and TRBJ1-6, with D unresolved. The V gene's germline CDR1 is LNHDA and CDR2 SQIVND (reference sequence). V lost 1 base and J 5 bases, leaving 9 bases between the germline ends. This CDR3 contains 15 residues. In DNA form, the CDR3 reads TGTGCCAGTAGTATAGCCGCACACCATAATTCACCCCTCCACTTT. Its protein product is CASSIAAHHNSPLHF.

V gene TRBV11-2 combines with J gene TRBJ2-1; 13 positions match TRBD2. CDR1 and CDR2 (germline): SGHAT, FQNNGV. The V and J ends lost 5 bases and 5 bases, in that order; junction bases with no gene match: 6. The CDR3 totals 16 residues. The CDR3 DNA follows: TGTGCCAGCAGCCCTTGGACTAGCGGGGGCCACAATGAGCAGTTCTTC. Translating gives CASSPWTSGGHNEQFF. The full variable domain, completed using reference TRBV11-2 and TRBJ2-1, is EAGVAQSPRYKIIEKRQSVAFWCNPISGHATLYWYQQILGQGPKLLIQFQNNGVVDDSQLPKDRFSAERLKGVDSTLKIQPAKLEDSAVYLCASSPWTSGGHNEQFFGPGTRLTVL.

The chain employs TRBV2 and TRBJ2-3; the match to TRBD1 covers 7 bases. Germline V lookup: CDR1 SNHLY, CDR2 FYNNEI. Trimming removed 3 bases from V and 5 bases from J; junction bases left unmatched: 5. There are 14 residues in the CDR3. This CDR3 is CASSERGLIDTQYF. In nucleotides, the CDR3 is TGTGCCAGCAGTGAGAGGGGGCTTATAGATACGCAGTATTTT.

V usage is TRBV10-1 and J usage is TRBJ1-5, with D unresolved. Trimming pared 8 bases from V and 7 bases from J, leaving 24 bases between. This CDR3 comprises 16 residues. Germline V CDR1 and CDR2: WNHNN, SYGVQD (reference sequence). The CDR3 nucleotides are TGCGCCAGCCTTCAATCAATTTATAGGGTAGGACAGCCCCAGCATTTT. It specifies CASLQSIYRVGQPQHF.

This chain links TRBV7-2 with TRBJ2-2, with 12 bases that match TRBD2. The germline V gene encodes CDR1 SGHTA and CDR2 FQGNSA. CDR3 size: 17 residues. J was trimmed by 0 bases and V by 5 bases; bases with no gene match: 4. The CDR3 here is CASSPLAGGPNTGELFF. The DNA of the CDR3 is TGTGCCAGCAGCCCTCTAGCGGGGGGGCCGAACACCGGGGAGCTGTTTTTT. The whole variable domain, remainder taken from reference TRBV7-2 and TRBJ2-2, is GAGVSQSPSNKVTEKGKDVELRCDPISGHTALYWYRQSLGQGLEFLIYFQGNSAPDKSGLPSDRFSAERTGGSVSTLTIQRTQQEDSAVYLCASSPLAGGPNTGELFFGEGSRLTVL.

The chain joins TRBV30 to TRBJ1-1; D unclear. CDR3 length: 12 amino acids. Deletions cut 0 bases from V and 4 bases from J, with 6 bases between. Germline lookup yields CDR1 GTSNPN and CDR2 SVGIG (reference sequence). CDR3 residues: CAWSVWGTEAFF. Here the CDR3 DNA reads TGTGCCTGGAGTGTATGGGGCACTGAAGCTTTCTTT.

The gene calls are TRBV2 and TRBJ2-3; D may be TRBD1 (5 bases). CDR1 and CDR2 (germline): SNHLY, FYNNEI. V was clipped by 3 bases and J by 1 base, with 5 bases between them. The length of the CDR3 is 13 residues. The CDR3 DNA reads TGTGCCAGCAGTGACAGGGGCACAGATACGCAGTATTTT. The encoded protein is CASSDRGTDTQYF. Variable domain in full (rest from reference TRBV2 and TRBJ2-3): EPEVTQTPSHQVTQMGQEVILRCVPISNHLYFYWYRQILGQKVEFLVSFYNNEISEKSEIFDDQFSVERPDGSNFTLKIRSTKLEDSAMYFCASSDRGTDTQYFGPGTRLTVL.

In its sample, this clone was seen a few times. The rearrangement joins TRBV7-9 to TRBJ2-5; D not certain. Germline CDR1 and CDR2: SEHNR and FQNEAQ (reference sequence). The CDR3 loop spans 11 amino acids. Trimming pared 5 bases from V and 2 bases from J, leaving 3 bases between. The CDR3 DNA is TGTGCCAGCAGCCGGCAAGAGACCCAGTACTTC. As protein: CASSRQETQYF.

This chain joins TRBV6-4 and TRBJ2-1; 10 nucleotides align to TRBD1. With 4 bases clipped from V and 6 bases from J, the junction kept 3 bases outside the gene matches. This CDR3 is built from 14 residues. Germline CDR1 reads MRHNA; CDR2 reads SNTAGT. The CDR3: CASSVGTGVNEQFF. Here the CDR3 DNA reads TGTGCCAGCAGTGTTGGGACAGGGGTCAATGAGCAGTTCTTC.

V gene TRBV19 combines with J gene TRBJ1-2; 8 nucleotides line up with TRBD1. Germline values: CDR1 LNHDA, CDR2 SQIVND (reference sequence). CDR3 size: 16 residues. Trimming took 6 bases from V and 1 from J; bases not matched to a gene: 10. CDR3 loop: CASSGQGRYNNYGYTF. Here the CDR3 DNA reads TGTGCCAGTAGCGGACAGGGAAGATATAATAACTATGGCTACACCTTC. Full variable domain (outside the CDR3, taken from reference TRBV19 and TRBJ1-2): DGGITQSPKYLFRKEGQNVTLSCEQNLNHDAMYWYRQDPGQGLRLIYYSQIVNDFQKGDIAEGYSVSREKKESFPLTVTSAQKNPTAFYLCASSGQGRYNNYGYTFGSGTRLTVV.

The chain has TRBV6-5 and TRBJ1-3; D is ambiguous. The length of the CDR3 is 12 residues. Trimming removed 2 bases from V and 7 bases from J, with 6 bases in between. Germline V lookup: CDR1 MNHEY, CDR2 SVGAGI. The CDR3 region is CASSYGGNTIYF. The CDR3 DNA sequence: TGTGCCAGCAGTTACGGTGGCAACACCATATATTTT.

The chain uses TRBV5-1 and TRBJ1-3; D not certain. The CDR3 sequence is 16 residues long. Germline V gives CDR1 SGHRS, CDR2 YFSETQ. Trimming took off 0 bases at V and 0 bases at J, with 10 bases between the two ends. CDR3 bases: TGCGCCAGCAGCTTGGATTCCGCTACCTCTGGAAACACCATATATTTT. This codes for CASSLDSATSGNTIYF.

The gene calls are TRBV5-6 and TRBJ2-5, with 12 bases identical to TRBD1. This CDR3 spans 16 amino acids. CDR1 is SGHDT, CDR2 YYEEEE, per germline. Germline trimming cut 0 bases from V and 5 bases from J; bases unmatched to any gene: 5. CDR3 protein: CASSLVGQGAGETQYF. CDR3 DNA sequence: TGTGCCAGCAGCTTGGTGGGACAGGGGGCGGGGGAGACCCAGTACTTC.

The count of this clone is one. The chain combines TRBV5-4 with TRBJ2-5; TRBD2 aligns across 7 bases. The CDR3 runs 15 residues. V was pared by 4 bases and J by 1 base, with 7 bases of the junction left unmatched. Germline CDR1 SGHNT, CDR2 YYREEE (reference sequence). The CDR3 spells CASSPALAAQETQYF. The CDR3 nucleotides are TGTGCCAGCAGCCCGGCCCTAGCGGCCCAAGAGACCCAGTACTTC.

The V gene is TRBV5-1, the J gene TRBJ1-6; the match to TRBD1 covers 7 bases. The germline V gene encodes CDR1 SGHRS and CDR2 YFSETQ. CDR3 length: 15 residues. The V and J ends lost 5 bases and 10 bases, in that order; junction bases with no gene match: 12. The CDR3 DNA sequence: TGCGCCAGCAGGGGGACAGCTGCTGAGAACTCACCCCTCCACTTT. Its translation: CASRGTAAENSPLHF.

The CDR3 DNA sequence: TGTGCCAGCAGCCAACCGGGACAGGGAAGAGGCACTGAAGCTTTCTTT. Residues: CASSQPGQGRGTEAFF. The chain couples TRBV4-2 to TRBJ1-1; 9 bases fit TRBD1. The CDR3 extends over 16 amino acids. The germline gives CDR1 LGHNA, CDR2 YNFKEQ. Unmatched junction bases numbered 8, after V lost 2 bases and J lost 4 bases.

J is TRBJ2-7 and V is TRBV2, with unresolved D. Germline-derived CDR1 and CDR2 are SNHLY and FYNNEI. The CDR3 runs to 11 residues. V shed 6 bases and J shed 6 bases, with 9 bases lying between them. CDR3: CASRANGEQYF. The CDR3 region has the DNA TGTGCCAGCAGGGCCAATGGCGAGCAGTACTTC.

The rearrangement links TRBV7-3 to TRBJ1-2, with unresolved D. CDR1 SGHTA and CDR2 FQGTGA come from the germline V gene. V shed 5 bases and J shed 7 bases, with 11 bases lying between them. This CDR3 is built from 12 residues. CDR3 coding DNA: TGTGCCAGCAGCCCCACCCGTGGTGGCTACACCTTC. This encodes CASSPTRGGYTF.

Details on this clone: Other DNA sequences in this specimen translate into the identical CDR3. V is TRBV25-1 and J is TRBJ2-6; D remains unclear. The germline V and J ends were trimmed by 0 bases and 0 bases, with 3 bases remaining between them. Germline V CDR1 and CDR2: MGHDK, SYGVNS. The CDR3 covers 15 residues. CDR3: CASSEYGSGANVLTF. CDR3 coding DNA: TGTGCCAGCAGTGAATATGGCTCTGGGGCCAACGTCCTGACTTTC.

The rearrangement joins TRBV21-1 to TRBJ2-2; the tabulated D call, TRBD1, remains unverified against the DNA. TRBV21-1 is tagged as a pseudogene. The CDR3 spans 16 residues. The CDR3 loop is CASSTRVVLNTGELFF. The DNA of the CDR3 is TGTGCCAGCAGCACCAGGGTTGTTCTCAACACCGGGGAGCTGTTTTTT.